This is a list of T cell receptor beta chains from one sample in a study of response to subunit inactivated influenza vaccine. TCRdb re-called the RT-PCR reads with MiXCR, one entry per CDR3 protein. The sample includes 150,000 to 200,000 distinct CDR3 sequences, roughly 12% seen only once; the top ten take around 32%. The sample was also linked to a second study, of T cells expressing NK-cell markers.

The sequences come from CD8+ T cells sorted from PBMCs, collected less than 13 days after vaccination. The receptors were gathered from a man in his fifties who received an inactivated influenza vaccine. The CDR3 runs from the conserved cysteine through the conserved F or W. The D gene is left open where the match is weak. Size values are once, few and many counts, or a class for expanded clones, and some rows have none.

J gene: TRBJ1-1
clone size: .
D gene: .
V gene: TRBV24-1
CDR3 DNA: TGTGCCACCAGTGATACAGTCCCGGGAACTGAAGCTTTCTTT
CDR3 protein: CATSDTVPGTEAFF

J gene: TRBJ2-7
clone size: .
D gene: TRBD2
V gene: TRBV29-1
CDR3 DNA: TGCAGCGTTGAAGCCCGGGGGGGGAACTACGAGCAGTACTTC
CDR3 protein: CSVEARGGNYEQYF

J gene: TRBJ2-3
clone size: many
D gene: .
V gene: TRBV24-1
CDR3 DNA: TGTGCCACCAGTGACAGGACCTACCGTAGCACAGATACGCAGTATTTT
CDR3 protein: CATSDRTYRSTDTQYF

J gene: TRBJ1-1
clone size: few
D gene: .
V gene: TRBV20-1
CDR3 DNA: TGCAGTGCTAGGGACGGCAACACTGAAGCTTTCTTT
CDR3 protein: CSARDGNTEAFF

J gene: TRBJ2-7
clone size: few
D gene: TRBD2
V gene: TRBV4-3
CDR3 DNA: TGCGCCAGCAGCCAAGACCCTAGCGGGAGACCCGAGCAGTACTTC
CDR3 protein: CASSQDPSGRPEQYF

J gene: TRBJ1-1
clone size: .
D gene: .
V gene: TRBV7-8
CDR3 DNA: TGTGCCAGCAGCGCCCCCTTAAACACTGAAGCTTTCTTT
CDR3 protein: CASSAPLNTEAFF

J gene: TRBJ2-2
clone size: few
D gene: .
V gene: TRBV29-1
CDR3 DNA: TGCAGCGTTGAGCTCCGCAGGGTGGGGAACACCGGGGAGCTGTTTTTT
CDR3 protein: CSVELRRVGNTGELFF

J gene: TRBJ2-2
clone size: .
D gene: .
V gene: TRBV10-3
CDR3 DNA: TGTGCCATCAGTGACCCAGCGGCGAACACCGGGGAGCTGTTTTTT
CDR3 protein: CAISDPAANTGELFF

J gene: TRBJ2-2
clone size: few
D gene: TRBD2
V gene: TRBV7-6
CDR3 DNA: TGTGCCAGCAGCTTAGTACTAGCGGGAGGGCCGGACACCGGGGAGCTGTTTTTT
CDR3 protein: CASSLVLAGGPDTGELFF

J gene: TRBJ1-2
clone size: few
D gene: .
V gene: TRBV7-9
CDR3 DNA: TGTGCCAGCAGCTTAGTCGGTCAATATTACGGCTACACCTTC
CDR3 protein: CASSLVGQYYGYTF

J gene: TRBJ2-7
clone size: many
D gene: TRBD1
V gene: TRBV5-1
CDR3 DNA: TGCGCCAGCAGCGGGACAGGACCCTACGAGCAGTACTTC
CDR3 protein: CASSGTGPYEQYF

J gene: TRBJ2-7
clone size: .
D gene: TRBD2
V gene: TRBV10-3
CDR3 DNA: TGTGCCATCAAGAGCGGGGGAAACGAGCAGTACTTC
CDR3 protein: CAIKSGGNEQYF

J gene: TRBJ1-1
clone size: .
D gene: .
V gene: TRBV20-1
CDR3 DNA: TGCAGTGCTAGAGACTATAAGACAGGTTTGAACACTGAAGCTTTCTTT
CDR3 protein: CSARDYKTGLNTEAFF

J gene: TRBJ1-4
clone size: few
D gene: .
V gene: TRBV28
CDR3 DNA: TGTGCCAGCAGCGAAGAGATTTTGGACAGTGAAAAACTGTTTTTT
CDR3 protein: CASSEEILDSEKLFF

J gene: TRBJ2-3
clone size: few
D gene: .
V gene: TRBV20-1
CDR3 DNA: TGCAGTGCTAGAGTCTTCGGGGCAGGCACAGATACGCAGTATTTT
CDR3 protein: CSARVFGAGTDTQYF

J gene: TRBJ1-4
clone size: once
D gene: .
V gene: TRBV7-9
CDR3 DNA: TGTGCCAGCAGCTTAGTTTCAGGGGATGAAAAACTGTTTTTT
CDR3 protein: CASSLVSGDEKLFF

J gene: TRBJ2-3
clone size: few
D gene: .
V gene: TRBV9
CDR3 DNA: TGTGCCAGCAGCGCCCATCTATCAGATACGCAGTATTTT
CDR3 protein: CASSAHLSDTQYF

J gene: TRBJ2-1
clone size: .
D gene: .
V gene: TRBV13
CDR3 DNA: TGTGCCAGCAGCTTAGGTATGGTGGAACAGTTCTTC
CDR3 protein: CASSLGMVEQFF

J gene: TRBJ1-4
clone size: few
D gene: .
V gene: TRBV30
CDR3 DNA: TGTGCCTGGAGTGTAGGGGTAGGACTGTTTTTT
CDR3 protein: CAWSVGVGLFF

J gene: TRBJ1-1
clone size: many
D gene: .
V gene: TRBV25-1
CDR3 DNA: TGTGCCAGCAGTGAATTCGGAACGGGGAACACTGAAGCTTTCTTT
CDR3 protein: CASSEFGTGNTEAFF

J gene: TRBJ2-7
clone size: .
D gene: TRBD1
V gene: TRBV6-2/TRBV6-3
CDR3 DNA: TGTGCCAGCAGTTACGGGACAGGGGTCTACGAGCAGTACTTC
CDR3 protein: CASSYGTGVYEQYF

J gene: TRBJ2-7
clone size: .
D gene: .
V gene: TRBV27
CDR3 DNA: TGTGCCAGCAGTTTAAGTAACGCGGGCTACGAGCAGTACTTC
CDR3 protein: CASSLSNAGYEQYF

J gene: TRBJ1-6
clone size: few
D gene: TRBD1
V gene: TRBV29-1
CDR3 DNA: TGCAGCGTGCGGACAGGGACGACGACACCCCTCCACTTT
CDR3 protein: CSVRTGTTTPLHF

J gene: TRBJ2-5
clone size: .
D gene: .
V gene: TRBV7-9
CDR3 DNA: TGTGCCAGCAGCTTAGACTCAGGGTTTGCGACCCAGTACTTC
CDR3 protein: CASSLDSGFATQYF

J gene: TRBJ2-5
clone size: .
D gene: TRBD2
V gene: TRBV10-3
CDR3 DNA: TGTGCCATCAGTGAGAAATGGACTAGCGCTAGGGAGACCCAGTACTTC
CDR3 protein: CAISEKWTSARETQYF

J gene: TRBJ2-7
clone size: few
D gene: TRBD2
V gene: TRBV20-1
CDR3 DNA: TGCAGTGCTAGCCCGGGACTAGCGGACTCCTACGAGCAGTACTTC
CDR3 protein: CSASPGLADSYEQYF

J gene: TRBJ2-7
clone size: few
D gene: .
V gene: TRBV11-2
CDR3 DNA: TGTGCCAGCAGCAATCACCGTCCCGGGCAGTACTTC
CDR3 protein: CASSNHRPGQYF

J gene: TRBJ2-1
clone size: .
D gene: TRBD2
V gene: TRBV20-1
CDR3 DNA: TGCAGTGCCCTGACTAGCGGGGGTGCCTACAATGAGCAGTTCTTC
CDR3 protein: CSALTSGGAYNEQFF

J gene: TRBJ2-1
clone size: few
D gene: TRBD2
V gene: TRBV27
CDR3 DNA: TGTGCCAGCAGCCTTGGACTAGCGGATAACAATGAGCAGTTCTTC
CDR3 protein: CASSLGLADNNEQFF

J gene: TRBJ2-5
clone size: many
D gene: .
V gene: TRBV4-1
CDR3 DNA: TGCGCCAGCAGCGGGGAGAATGGAGAGACCCAGTACTTC
CDR3 protein: CASSGENGETQYF

J gene: TRBJ2-2
clone size: few
D gene: .
V gene: TRBV7-6
CDR3 DNA: TGTGCCAGCAGACGCGACGTTAGGGGAACCGGGGAGCTGTTTTTT
CDR3 protein: CASRRDVRGTGELFF

J gene: TRBJ1-1
clone size: few
D gene: TRBD1
V gene: TRBV11-3
CDR3 DNA: TGTGCCAGCAGCAAGGGACAGGGCGGCATGAACACTGAAGCTTTCTTT
CDR3 protein: CASSKGQGGMNTEAFF

J gene: TRBJ1-1
clone size: few
D gene: .
V gene: TRBV20-1
CDR3 DNA: TGCAGTGCTTCCCAGGGGAGGATTGGGGACACTGAAGCTTTCTTT
CDR3 protein: CSASQGRIGDTEAFF

J gene: TRBJ2-7
clone size: few
D gene: TRBD1
V gene: TRBV18
CDR3 DNA: TGTGCCAGCTCACCACCGTTGGGACAGGACTTCTACGAGCAGTACTTC
CDR3 protein: CASSPPLGQDFYEQYF

J gene: TRBJ2-3
clone size: .
D gene: .
V gene: TRBV28
CDR3 DNA: TGTGCCAGCAGTCTACTAGGGACCTTCTCTATACCTCTCACAGATACGCAGTATTTT
CDR3 protein: CASSLLGTFSIPLTDTQYF

J gene: TRBJ1-5
clone size: many
D gene: TRBD1
V gene: TRBV20-1
CDR3 DNA: TGCAGTGCTGCGGAAACAGGGGGACGTGATCAGCCCCAGCATTTT
CDR3 protein: CSAAETGGRDQPQHF

J gene: TRBJ2-1
clone size: few
D gene: .
V gene: TRBV20-1
CDR3 DNA: TGCAGAGGCCTGGGGGCGGGTTCTTACAATGAGCAGTTCTTC
CDR3 protein: CRGLGAGSYNEQFF

J gene: TRBJ2-1
clone size: .
D gene: TRBD2
V gene: TRBV28
CDR3 DNA: TGTGCCAGCAGTTTATTTTGGACTAGCGGGAAACCCTACAATGAGCAGTTCTTC
CDR3 protein: CASSLFWTSGKPYNEQFF

J gene: TRBJ2-7
clone size: few
D gene: .
V gene: TRBV27
CDR3 DNA: TGTGCCAGCAGTTTATCGGGAAAGGGGTACGAGCAGTACTTC
CDR3 protein: CASSLSGKGYEQYF

J gene: TRBJ2-5
clone size: few
D gene: .
V gene: TRBV7-8
CDR3 DNA: TGTGCCAGCAGTAGATTCGGGGACTGGAAGAAAGAGACCCAGTACTTC
CDR3 protein: CASSRFGDWKKETQYF

J gene: TRBJ2-5
clone size: few
D gene: .
V gene: TRBV28
CDR3 DNA: TGTGGGGTGGGTCTCCCCCAGTACTTC
CDR3 protein: CGVGLPQYF

J gene: TRBJ2-3
clone size: few
D gene: .
V gene: TRBV27
CDR3 DNA: TGTGCCAGCAGTTCAACTCCCTCCGGATATACGCAGTATTTT
CDR3 protein: CASSSTPSGYTQYF